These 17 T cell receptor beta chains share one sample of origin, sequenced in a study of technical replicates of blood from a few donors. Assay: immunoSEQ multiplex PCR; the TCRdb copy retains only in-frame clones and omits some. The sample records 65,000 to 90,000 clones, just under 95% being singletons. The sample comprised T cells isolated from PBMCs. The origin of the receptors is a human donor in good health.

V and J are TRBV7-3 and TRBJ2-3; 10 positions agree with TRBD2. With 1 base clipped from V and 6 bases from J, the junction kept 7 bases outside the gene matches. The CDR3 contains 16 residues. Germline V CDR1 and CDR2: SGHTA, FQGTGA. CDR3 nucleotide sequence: TGTGCCAGCAGCTTAAGAGGACTAGCGGCGGGGGATACGCAGTATTTT. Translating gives CASSLRGLAAGDTQYF.

CDR3 protein: CASSLDGLGGYTEAFF. CDR3 DNA: TGTGCCAGCAGCTTAGACGGGTTAGGGGGATACACTGAAGCTTTCTTT. The J gene is TRBJ1-1, the V gene TRBV11-3; weak D call: TRBD1 (6 bases). The germline V gene encodes CDR1 SGHNT and CDR2 YENEEA. CDR3 length: 16 amino acids. V lost 0 bases to trimming and J lost 3 bases, with 14 bases between them.

The CDR3 DNA reads as TGTGCCAGCAGCTTAACACTAGCTGGTGAGCAGTTCTTC. This sequence encodes CASSLTLAGEQFF. The V gene is TRBV7-3, the J gene TRBJ2-1; D perhaps matches TRBD2 (6 bases). CDR3 size: 13 residues. Germline V gene data show CDR1 as SGHTA and CDR2 as FQGTGA. Trimming took off 0 bases at V and 9 bases at J, with 9 bases between the two ends. Full variable domain (missing parts from reference TRBV7-3 and TRBJ2-1): GAGVSQTPSNKVTEKGKYVELRCDPISGHTALYWYRQSLGQGPEFLIYFQGTGAADDSGLPNDRFFAVRPEGSVSTLKIQRTERGDSAVYLCASSLTLAGEQFFGPGTRLTVL.

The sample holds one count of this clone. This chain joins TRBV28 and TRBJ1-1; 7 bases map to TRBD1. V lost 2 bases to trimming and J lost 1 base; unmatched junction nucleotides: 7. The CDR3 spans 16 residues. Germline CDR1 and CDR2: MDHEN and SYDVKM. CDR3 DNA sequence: TGTGCCAGCAGTTTAAAGGGGGCGGGATGGAACACTGAAGCTTTCTTT. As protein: CASSLKGAGWNTEAFF.

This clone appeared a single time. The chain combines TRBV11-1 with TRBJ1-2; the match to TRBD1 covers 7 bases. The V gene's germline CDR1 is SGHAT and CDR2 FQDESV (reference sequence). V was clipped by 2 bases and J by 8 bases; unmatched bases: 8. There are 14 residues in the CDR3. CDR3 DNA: TGTGCCAGCAGCTTATCTAGGACAGGAGAAGGCTACACCTTC. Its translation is CASSLSRTGEGYTF.

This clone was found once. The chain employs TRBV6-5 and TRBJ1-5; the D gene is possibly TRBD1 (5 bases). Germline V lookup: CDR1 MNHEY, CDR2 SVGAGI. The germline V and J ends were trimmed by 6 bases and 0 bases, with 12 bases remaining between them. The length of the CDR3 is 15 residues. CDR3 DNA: TGTGCCAGCAGCCCGACAGAATTTAGCAATCAGCCCCAGCATTTT. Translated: CASSPTEFSNQPQHF.

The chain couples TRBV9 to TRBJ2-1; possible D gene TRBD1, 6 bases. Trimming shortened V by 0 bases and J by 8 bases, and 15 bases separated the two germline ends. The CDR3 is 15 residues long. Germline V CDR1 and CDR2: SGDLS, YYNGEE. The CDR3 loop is CASSVVGGSIHEQFF. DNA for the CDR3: TGTGCCAGCAGCGTAGTAGGGGGTTCTATTCATGAGCAGTTCTTC. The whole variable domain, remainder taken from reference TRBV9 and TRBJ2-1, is DSGVTQTPKHLITATGQRVTLRCSPRSGDLSVYWYQQSLDQGLQFLIQYYNGEERAKGNILERFSAQQFPDLHSELNLSSLELGDSALYFCASSVVGGSIHEQFFGPGTRLTVL.

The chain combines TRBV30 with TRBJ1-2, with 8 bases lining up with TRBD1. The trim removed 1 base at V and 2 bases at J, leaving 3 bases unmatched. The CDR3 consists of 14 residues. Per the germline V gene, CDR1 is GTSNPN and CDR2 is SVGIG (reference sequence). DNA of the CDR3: TGTGCCTGGAGTGCTCGGACAGGGAACTATGGCTACACCTTC. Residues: CAWSARTGNYGYTF.

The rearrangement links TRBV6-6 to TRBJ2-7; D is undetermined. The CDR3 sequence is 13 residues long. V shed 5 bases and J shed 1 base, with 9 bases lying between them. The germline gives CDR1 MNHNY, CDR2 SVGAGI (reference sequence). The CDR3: CASSKTSSYEQYF. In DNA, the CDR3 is TGTGCCAGCAGTAAGACATCTTCCTACGAGCAGTACTTC.

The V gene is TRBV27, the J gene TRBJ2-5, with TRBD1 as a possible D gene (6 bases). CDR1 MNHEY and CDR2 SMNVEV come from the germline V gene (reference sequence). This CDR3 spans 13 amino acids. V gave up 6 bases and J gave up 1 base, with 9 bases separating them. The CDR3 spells CASSTGFQETQYF. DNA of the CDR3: TGTGCCAGCAGCACAGGGTTCCAAGAGACCCAGTACTTC.

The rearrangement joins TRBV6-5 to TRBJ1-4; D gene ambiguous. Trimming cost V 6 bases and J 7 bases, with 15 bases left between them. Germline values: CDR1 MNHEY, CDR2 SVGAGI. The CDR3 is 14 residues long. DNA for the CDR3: TGTGCCAGCAGCCTTGATGAGGCGGCTGAAAAACTGTTTTTT. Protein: CASSLDEAAEKLFF.

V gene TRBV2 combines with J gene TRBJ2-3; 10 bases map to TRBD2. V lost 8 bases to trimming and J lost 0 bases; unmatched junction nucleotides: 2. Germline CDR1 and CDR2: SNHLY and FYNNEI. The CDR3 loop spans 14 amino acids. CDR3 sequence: CASGTSASTDTQYF. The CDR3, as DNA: TGTGCCAGCGGGACTAGCGCTAGCACAGATACGCAGTATTTT.

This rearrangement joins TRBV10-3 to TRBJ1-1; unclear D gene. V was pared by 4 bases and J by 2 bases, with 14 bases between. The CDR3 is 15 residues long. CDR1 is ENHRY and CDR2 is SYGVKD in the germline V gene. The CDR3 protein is CAISVDGGSNTEAFF. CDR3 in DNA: TGTGCCATCAGTGTGGACGGCGGGAGCAACACTGAAGCTTTCTTT.

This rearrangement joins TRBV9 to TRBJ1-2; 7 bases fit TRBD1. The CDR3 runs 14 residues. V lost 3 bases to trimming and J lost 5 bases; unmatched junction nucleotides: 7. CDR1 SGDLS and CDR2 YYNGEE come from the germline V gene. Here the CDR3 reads CASSAGDRDYGYTF. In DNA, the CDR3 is TGTGCCAGCAGCGCAGGTGACAGGGATTATGGCTACACCTTC.

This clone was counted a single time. The CDR3 is CASKAGAATDTQYF. As DNA, the CDR3 is TGTGCCAGCAAAGCGGGAGCTGCCACAGATACGCAGTATTTT. V is TRBV7-3 and J is TRBJ2-3; 8 positions match TRBD2. Trimming cost V 7 bases and J 2 bases; bases outside gene matches: 5. Germline CDR1 SGHTA, CDR2 FQGTGA. This CDR3 is 14 amino acids long.

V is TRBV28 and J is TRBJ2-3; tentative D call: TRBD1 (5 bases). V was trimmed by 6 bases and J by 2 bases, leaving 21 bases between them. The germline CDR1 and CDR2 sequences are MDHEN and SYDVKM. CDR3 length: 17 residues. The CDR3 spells CASSPNPMGPFTDTQYF. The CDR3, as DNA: TGTGCCAGCAGCCCTAACCCCATGGGGCCCTTCACAGATACGCAGTATTTT.

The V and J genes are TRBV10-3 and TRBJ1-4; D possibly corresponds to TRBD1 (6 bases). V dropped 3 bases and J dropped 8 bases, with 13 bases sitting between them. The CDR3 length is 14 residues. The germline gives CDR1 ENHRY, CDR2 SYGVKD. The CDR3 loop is CAISDGGAVEKLFF. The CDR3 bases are TGTGCCATCAGTGATGGGGGCGCGGTCGAAAAACTGTTTTTT.